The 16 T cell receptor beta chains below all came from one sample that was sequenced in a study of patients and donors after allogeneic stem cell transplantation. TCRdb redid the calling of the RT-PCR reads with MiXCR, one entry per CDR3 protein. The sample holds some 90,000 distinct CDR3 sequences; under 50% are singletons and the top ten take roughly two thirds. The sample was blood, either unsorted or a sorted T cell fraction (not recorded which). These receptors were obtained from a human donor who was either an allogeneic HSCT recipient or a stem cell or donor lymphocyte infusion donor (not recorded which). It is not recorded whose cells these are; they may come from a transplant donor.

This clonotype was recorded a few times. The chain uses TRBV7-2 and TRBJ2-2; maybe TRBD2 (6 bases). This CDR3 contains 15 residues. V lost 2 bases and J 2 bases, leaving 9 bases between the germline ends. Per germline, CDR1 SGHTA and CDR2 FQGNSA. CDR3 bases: TGTGCCAGCAGCTTACAGCGGGCTAACACCGGGGAGCTGTTTTTT. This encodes CASSLQRANTGELFF.

CDR3 sequence: CASSLSATSKLFF. Written as DNA, the CDR3 is TGTGCCAGCAGCTTGTCGGCGACGTCGAAACTGTTTTTT. This chain uses TRBV7-2 with TRBJ1-4; D is uncertain. Germline values: CDR1 SGHTA, CDR2 FQGNSA. The CDR3 loop spans 13 amino acids. Trimming took 3 bases from V and 11 from J, leaving 13 bases between them.

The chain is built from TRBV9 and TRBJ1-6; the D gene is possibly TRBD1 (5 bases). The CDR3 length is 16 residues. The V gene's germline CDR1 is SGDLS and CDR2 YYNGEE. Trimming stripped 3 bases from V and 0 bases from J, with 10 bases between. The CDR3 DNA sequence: TGTGCCAGCAGCGGCGGGACGAGCTCCTATAATTCACCCCTCCACTTT. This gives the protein CASSGGTSSYNSPLHF. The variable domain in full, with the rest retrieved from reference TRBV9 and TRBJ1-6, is DSGVTQTPKHLITATGQRVTLRCSPRSGDLSVYWYQQSLDQGLQFLIQYYNGEERAKGNILERFSAQQFPDLHSELNLSSLELGDSALYFCASSGGTSSYNSPLHFGNGTRLTVT.

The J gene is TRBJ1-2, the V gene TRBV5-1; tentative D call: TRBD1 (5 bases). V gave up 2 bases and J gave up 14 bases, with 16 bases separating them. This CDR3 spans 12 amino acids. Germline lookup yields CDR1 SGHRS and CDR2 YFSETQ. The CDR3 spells CASSFQSGYGTF. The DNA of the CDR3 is TGCGCCAGCAGCTTCCAGTCAGGGTACGGAACCTTC.

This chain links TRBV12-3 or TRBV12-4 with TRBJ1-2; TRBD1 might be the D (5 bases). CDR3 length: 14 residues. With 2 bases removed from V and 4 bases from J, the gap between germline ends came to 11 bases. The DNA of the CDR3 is TGTGCCAGCAGTTTAAATGGGGGGTCCTATGGCTACACCTTC. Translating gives CASSLNGGSYGYTF.

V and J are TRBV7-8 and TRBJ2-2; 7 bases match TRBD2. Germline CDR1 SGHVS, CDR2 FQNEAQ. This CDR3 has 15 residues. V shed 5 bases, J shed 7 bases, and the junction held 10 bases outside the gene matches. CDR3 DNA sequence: TGTGCCAGCAGCCGACTAGCTGGCAGACGCGGGGAGCTGTTTTTT. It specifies CASSRLAGRRGELFF.

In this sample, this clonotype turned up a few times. The CDR3 reads CASHGRQVAGNTIYF. The CDR3 nucleotides are TGTGCCAGCCATGGGAGACAGGTTGCTGGAAACACCATATATTTT. V gene TRBV28 combines with J gene TRBJ1-3; D might be TRBD1 (6 bases). Germline V lookup: CDR1 MDHEN, CDR2 SYDVKM. Between the trimmed V and J ends, which lost 8 bases and 2 bases, there was a span of 16 bases. CDR3 size: 15 residues.

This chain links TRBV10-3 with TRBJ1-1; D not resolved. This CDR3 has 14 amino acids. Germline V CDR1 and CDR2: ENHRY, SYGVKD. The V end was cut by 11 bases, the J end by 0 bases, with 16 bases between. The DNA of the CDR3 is TGTGCCGGCCCGGGGATCTACTTGAACACTGAAGCTTTCTTT. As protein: CAGPGIYLNTEAFF.

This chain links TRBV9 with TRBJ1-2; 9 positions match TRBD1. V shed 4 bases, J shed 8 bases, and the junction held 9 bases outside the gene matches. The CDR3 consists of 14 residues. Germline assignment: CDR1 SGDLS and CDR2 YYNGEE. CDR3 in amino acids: CASSFGTGSLGYTF. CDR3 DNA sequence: TGTGCCAGCAGCTTTGGGACAGGGAGTTTAGGCTACACCTTC.

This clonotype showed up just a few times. CDR3 protein: CASSQDRAGIPEKLFF. The CDR3 region has the DNA TGCGCCAGCAGCCAAGATAGGGCCGGTATTCCCGAAAAACTGTTTTTT. This chain links TRBV4-3 with TRBJ1-4; D gene uncertain. Germline CDR1 and CDR2: LGHNA and YSLEER. V was trimmed by 0 bases and J by 8 bases, leaving 16 bases between them. The CDR3 is made up of 16 amino acids.

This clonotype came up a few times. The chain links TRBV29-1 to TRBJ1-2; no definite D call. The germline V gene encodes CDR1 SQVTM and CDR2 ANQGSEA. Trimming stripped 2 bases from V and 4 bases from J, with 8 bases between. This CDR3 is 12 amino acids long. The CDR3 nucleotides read TGCAGCGTTGAACGTAGCAGCTATGGCTACACCTTC. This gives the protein CSVERSSYGYTF.

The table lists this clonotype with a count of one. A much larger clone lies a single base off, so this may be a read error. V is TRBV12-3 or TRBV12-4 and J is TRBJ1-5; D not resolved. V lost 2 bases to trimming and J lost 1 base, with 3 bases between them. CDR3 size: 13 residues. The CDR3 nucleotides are TGTGCCAGCAGTTTATGGAGCAATCAGCCCCAGCATTTT. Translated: CASSLWSNQPQHF.

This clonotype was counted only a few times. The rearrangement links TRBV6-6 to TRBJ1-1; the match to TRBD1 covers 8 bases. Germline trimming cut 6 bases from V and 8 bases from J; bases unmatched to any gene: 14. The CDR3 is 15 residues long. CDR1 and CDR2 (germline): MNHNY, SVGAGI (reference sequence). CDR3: CASSRTPGGPSEAFF. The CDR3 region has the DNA TGTGCCAGCAGCCGCACTCCAGGGGGCCCATCCGAAGCTTTCTTT.

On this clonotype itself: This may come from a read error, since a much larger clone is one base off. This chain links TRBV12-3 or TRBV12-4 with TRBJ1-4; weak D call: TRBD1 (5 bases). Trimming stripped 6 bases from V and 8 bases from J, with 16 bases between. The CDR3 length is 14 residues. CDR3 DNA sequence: TGTGCCAGCAGAACCGGGACGGCAAAAGAAAAACTGTTTTTT. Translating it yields CASRTGTAKEKLFF.

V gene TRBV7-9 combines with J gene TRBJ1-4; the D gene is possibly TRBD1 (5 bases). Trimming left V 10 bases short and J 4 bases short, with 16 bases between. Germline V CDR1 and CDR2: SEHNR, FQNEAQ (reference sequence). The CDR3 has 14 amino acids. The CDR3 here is CANRGDSDNEKLFF. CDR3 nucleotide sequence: TGTGCCAATAGAGGGGACTCTGATAATGAAAAACTGTTTTTT.

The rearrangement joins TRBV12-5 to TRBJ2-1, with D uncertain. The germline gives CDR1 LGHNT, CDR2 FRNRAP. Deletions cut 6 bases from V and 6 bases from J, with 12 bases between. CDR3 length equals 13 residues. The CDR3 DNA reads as TGTGCTAGTGGCAGCGACGTAGCCAATGAGCAGTTCTTC. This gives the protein CASGSDVANEQFF.